The rows below give T cell receptor beta chains drawn from one sample of a study of T cell changes during pregnancy in multiple sclerosis. Clones were sequenced by immunoSEQ multiplex PCR, and TCRdb holds only the in-frame ones, with some missing. Of 40,000 to 50,000 clones listed, over 80% were seen once; the top ten hold 10% to 13%. Source: CD8+ T cells from peripheral blood mononuclear cells, taken after pregnancy. The receptors come from a female donor with multiple sclerosis, enrolled in a pregnancy study. Each CDR3 is given with its conserved first and last residue. D genes are given only for firm matches. Only part of the rows carry a size: once, few, many, or a class if the clone is expanded.

clone_size,j_call,v_call,d_call,cdr3_aa,cdr3_nt
.,TRBJ1-5,TRBV6-6,.,CASSYSHQGNQPQHF,TGTGCCAGCAGTTACTCGCATCAGGGGAATCAGCCCCAGCATTTT
.,TRBJ1-2,TRBV2,.,CASSEAAVRDGYTF,TGTGCCAGCAGTGAAGCGGCGGTTCGGGATGGCTACACCTTC
.,TRBJ2-7,TRBV14,.,CASSQVGNEQYF,TGTGCCAGCAGCCAAGTCGGGAACGAGCAGTACTTC
.,TRBJ1-5,TRBV19,.,CASSWGEGNQPQHF,TGTGCCAGTAGTTGGGGGGAAGGCAATCAGCCCCAGCATTTT
.,TRBJ2-1,TRBV7-7,TRBD2,CASSLSGGSSDEQFF,TGTGCTAGCAGCCTTAGCGGGGGATCATCGGATGAGCAGTTCTTC
.,TRBJ2-5,TRBV4-1,TRBD2,CASSGRDGAGLETQYF,TGCGCCAGCAGCGGACGGGATGGAGCGGGGTTAGAGACCCAGTACTTC
.,TRBJ2-3,TRBV7-8,.,CASSHWETGGDTQYF,TGTGCCAGCAGCCACTGGGAAACCGGGGGAGATACGCAGTATTTT
.,TRBJ1-2,TRBV7-3,.,CASSSNTPGDYGYTF,TGTGCCAGCAGCTCCAATACACCGGGGGACTATGGCTACACCTTC
few,TRBJ2-3,TRBV7-6,TRBD2,CASSLAGGGADTQYF,TGTGCCAGCAGCTTAGCGGGCGGGGGGGCAGATACGCAGTATTTT
.,TRBJ2-5,TRBV15,.,CATSTRGAQETQYF,TGTGCCACCAGCACCCGGGGGGCCCAAGAGACCCAGTACTTC
.,TRBJ2-2,TRBV6-5,TRBD2,CASSFAGGPAGELFF,TGTGCCAGCAGTTTTGCGGGGGGGCCCGCTGGGGAGCTGTTTTTT
.,TRBJ1-1,TRBV19,.,CASSMYRNTEAFF,TGTGCCAGTAGTATGTACAGGAACACTGAAGCTTTCTTT
.,TRBJ2-5,TRBV9,.,CASSVGLPLEIQYF,TGTGCCAGCAGCGTAGGGCTCCCGTTGGAGATCCAGTACTTC
.,TRBJ1-4,TRBV4-2,TRBD1,CASSQEFGTGIKLFF,TGTGCCAGCAGCCAGGAATTCGGGACAGGGATAAAACTGTTTTTT
.,TRBJ1-5,TRBV15,.,CATSRDPGVGQPQHF,TGTGCCACCAGCAGAGATCCCGGGGTAGGTCAGCCCCAGCATTTT
.,TRBJ2-3,TRBV7-3,.,CASSSGGTDTQYF,TGTGCCAGCAGCTCCGGTGGTACAGATACGCAGTATTTT
.,TRBJ1-6,TRBV5-6,TRBD1,CASSLPGQGLLNSPLHF,TGTGCCAGCAGCCTGCCCGGACAGGGTCTTCTTAATTCACCCCTCCACTTT
.,TRBJ1-6,TRBV27,.,CATGGLVGNSPLHF,TGTGCCACCGGCGGGCTGGTTGGGAATTCACCCCTCCACTTT
once,TRBJ2-1,TRBV29-1,.,CSGSRGYNEQFF,TGCAGCGGCTCAAGGGGGTACAATGAGCAGTTCTTC
few,TRBJ1-5,TRBV2,TRBD1,CASRSSGQGISPYQPQHF,TGTGCCAGCAGATCCTCGGGACAGGGTATTAGTCCATATCAGCCCCAGCATTTT
many,TRBJ2-5,TRBV7-2,TRBD2,CASSPRLAGGWGQETQYF,TGTGCCAGCAGCCCAAGACTAGCGGGGGGGTGGGGTCAAGAGACCCAGTACTTC
.,TRBJ2-7,TRBV5-1,.,CASSLAPVDEQYF,TGCGCCAGCAGCTTGGCCCCGGTTGACGAGCAGTACTTC
.,TRBJ1-5,TRBV27,.,CASSFFGSNQPQHF,TGTGCCAGCAGTTTCTTTGGCAGCAATCAGCCCCAGCATTTT
.,TRBJ1-2,TRBV6-5,TRBD1,CASSLTGSNYGYTF,TGTGCCAGCAGTTTGACAGGGTCTAACTATGGCTACACCTTC
.,TRBJ2-2,TRBV2,TRBD2,CASSEFGTTPNTGELFF,TGTGCCAGCAGTGAATTTGGGACTACCCCGAACACCGGGGAGCTGTTTTTT
.,TRBJ2-7,TRBV27,TRBD1,CASGTPGQEHYEQYF,TGTGCCAGCGGTACCCCGGGACAGGAACACTACGAGCAGTACTTC
.,TRBJ2-3,TRBV25-1,.,CASSEYITGGFGQYF,TGTGCCAGCAGTGAATATATAACCGGAGGATTCGGGCAGTATTTT
once,TRBJ2-1,TRBV2,.,CASSVADEQFF,TGTGCCAGCAGTGTGGCGGATGAGCAGTTCTTC
.,TRBJ1-1,TRBV2,TRBD1,CASKQGSTEAFF,TGTGCCAGCAAACAGGGGAGCACTGAAGCTTTCTTT
once,TRBJ1-1,TRBV6-5,.,CASSYPGEGMNTEAFF,TGTGCCAGCAGTTACCCCGGGGAGGGCATGAACACTGAAGCTTTCTTT
.,TRBJ1-1,TRBV7-8,.,CASSTGGGTTEAFF,TGTGCCAGCAGTACTGGGGGCGGAACGACTGAAGCTTTCTTT
.,TRBJ2-1,TRBV27,.,CASGLAKDYNEQFF,TGTGCCAGCGGATTAGCAAAAGACTACAATGAGCAGTTCTTC
once,TRBJ2-1,TRBV5-1,TRBD2,CASSLAGVASGYNEQFF,TGCGCCAGCAGCTTGGCAGGCGTGGCTAGCGGCTACAATGAGCAGTTCTTC
.,TRBJ2-7,TRBV25-1,TRBD1,CASSESRLQGAEYKEYF,TGTGCCAGCAGTGAATCTCGGTTACAGGGGGCGGAATACAAGGAGTACTTC
.,TRBJ2-5,TRBV6-5,TRBD2,CASSYTRLAGQETQYF,TGTGCCAGCAGTTACACGAGACTAGCGGGGCAAGAGACCCAGTACTTC
.,TRBJ1-3,TRBV6-1,TRBD1,CASSETVGGENTIYF,TGTGCCAGCAGTGAGACTGTAGGGGGCGAAAACACCATATATTTT
.,TRBJ2-3,TRBV19,TRBD2,CASSPTSGGPPDTQYF,TGTGCCAGTAGTCCAACTAGCGGGGGGCCCCCAGATACGCAGTATTTT
.,TRBJ1-4,TRBV5-4,TRBD1,CASSLPGQGSEKLFF,TGTGCCAGCAGCTTACCGGGACAGGGTAGTGAAAAACTGTTTTTT
.,TRBJ2-1,TRBV27,.,CASSEGLLFYNEQFF,TGTGCCAGCAGTGAGGGACTCCTGTTCTACAATGAGCAGTTCTTC
.,TRBJ1-6,TRBV29-1,TRBD1,CSVVEGGSGSPLHF,TGCAGCGTTGTGGAAGGGGGCTCGGGTTCACCCCTCCACTTT
.,TRBJ2-5,TRBV4-1,.,CASSQDSVGVGGEEETQYF,TGCGCCAGCAGCCAAGATAGCGTCGGTGTGGGGGGAGAAGAAGAGACCCAGTACTTC
.,TRBJ2-3,TRBV6-1,TRBD2,CASSARTRFTDTQYF,TGTGCCAGCAGTGCTAGGACTAGATTCACAGATACGCAGTATTTT
.,TRBJ2-7,TRBV7-2,.,CASSFSSGVEILYEQYF,TGTGCCAGCAGCTTCTCCTCAGGTGTAGAAATCCTCTACGAGCAGTACTTC
.,TRBJ1-5,TRBV5-1,.,CASSLTGFSNQPQHF,TGCGCCAGCAGCCTAACAGGGTTCAGCAATCAGCCCCAGCATTTT
.,TRBJ1-5,TRBV13,TRBD1,CASSGQGVNQPQHF,TGTGCCAGCAGCGGACAGGGGGTGAATCAGCCCCAGCATTTT
.,TRBJ2-7,TRBV27,TRBD1,CASSSQGAYEQYF,TGTGCCAGCAGTTCACAGGGGGCCTACGAGCAGTACTTC
.,TRBJ1-1,TRBV9,.,CASSTSTGTEAFF,TGTGCCAGCAGCACCTCGACAGGTACTGAAGCTTTCTTT
.,TRBJ2-2,TRBV6-4,TRBD2,CASGGTTNTGELFF,TGTGCCAGCGGAGGGACTACGAACACCGGGGAGCTGTTTTTT
.,TRBJ2-1,TRBV14,.,CASSGRTYNEQFF,TGTGCCAGCAGCGGCAGAACCTACAATGAGCAGTTCTTC
few,TRBJ2-3,TRBV9,TRBD2,CASSSSGAAVDTQYF,TGTGCCAGCAGCTCTAGCGGGGCCGCCGTGGATACGCAGTATTTT
once,TRBJ1-1,TRBV27,.,CASGNIYTEAFF,TGTGCCAGCGGCAACATTTACACTGAAGCTTTCTTT
once,TRBJ1-2,TRBV5-4,TRBD1,CASSIAGTALYGYTF,TGTGCCAGCAGCATTGCGGGGACAGCCCTCTATGGCTACACCTTC
.,TRBJ1-1,TRBV27,.,CASSSLGGITEAFF,TGTGCCAGCAGTTCACTGGGGGGAATCACTGAAGCTTTCTTT